A single sample gave rise to the 21 T cell receptor beta chains below, sequenced in a study of T cell responses to AZD1222 COVID-19 vaccine. The table came from immunoSEQ multiplex PCR; TCRdb's copy has only in-frame clones and leaves some out. This sample has some 200,000 clones, with about 89% found just once. The source material was peripheral blood, sampled 28 days after the second AZD1222 dose. These receptors were taken from an adult who received the AZD1222 COVID-19 vaccine.

The rearrangement joins TRBV5-1 to TRBJ2-1; TRBD1 matches at 8 bases. Germline CDR1 reads SGHRS; CDR2 reads YFSETQ. The V segment lost 2 bases and the J segment 7 bases; nucleotides outside the gene matches: 5. The CDR3 has 14 amino acids. The chain's CDR3 is CASSFQGALNEQFF. The CDR3 DNA sequence: TGCGCCAGCAGCTTCCAGGGGGCGCTTAATGAGCAGTTCTTC.

This chain uses TRBV19 with TRBJ1-1; a weak D match, TRBD1 (5 bases). In germline, CDR1 is LNHDA, CDR2 SQIVND (reference sequence). This CDR3 region has 13 residues. Trimming took off 11 bases at V and 7 bases at J, with 20 bases between the two ends. The CDR3: CACWGEGGVEAFF. CDR3 in DNA: TGTGCCTGCTGGGGTGAGGGAGGGGTTGAAGCTTTCTTT.

This sequence joins TRBV11-2 and TRBJ1-1; D unclear. The V and J ends lost 5 bases and 4 bases respectively, with 8 bases between them. The germline V gene encodes CDR1 SGHAT and CDR2 FQNNGV. This CDR3 is 12 amino acids long. DNA for the CDR3: TGTGCCAGCAGCCCCCAGGCCACTGAAGCTTTCTTT. Protein: CASSPQATEAFF.

The chain employs TRBV6-5 and TRBJ1-2; 8 nucleotides match TRBD1. The V gene's germline CDR1 is MNHEY and CDR2 SVGAGI. The CDR3 extends over 13 amino acids. With V trimmed by 6 bases and J by 4 bases, 4 bases remained unmatched. The CDR3 loop reads CASRMTGAYGYTF. CDR3 nucleotide sequence: TGTGCCAGCAGGATGACAGGGGCCTATGGCTACACCTTC.

The chain combines TRBV27 with TRBJ2-1; 7 nucleotides match TRBD1. The CDR3 covers 15 residues. CDR1 is MNHEY and CDR2 is SMNVEV in the germline V gene (reference sequence). V dropped 6 bases and J dropped 9; count of bases not matched to a gene: 14. CDR3 DNA: TGTGCCAGCAGCATGGGGACAGATTTTTTGTTTGAGCAGTTCTTC. This codes for CASSMGTDFLFEQFF.

V gene TRBV6-5 combines with J gene TRBJ1-2; no definite D call. Trimming took off 8 bases at V and 0 bases at J, with 13 bases between the two ends. The V gene's germline CDR1 is MNHEY and CDR2 SVGAGI. The CDR3 is 14 amino acids. CDR3 region: CASSLLISNYGYTF. The CDR3 DNA sequence: TGTGCCAGCTCCCTGCTAATATCTAACTATGGCTACACCTTC.

The chain has TRBV5-1 and TRBJ2-7, with 7 bases identical to TRBD2. There are 17 residues in the CDR3. The germline gives CDR1 SGHRS, CDR2 YFSETQ. The trim removed 4 bases at V and 2 bases at J, leaving 15 bases unmatched. CDR3 DNA sequence: TGCGCCAGCAGCCAGAAATTCGGGGGAGGGATTACCTACGAGCAGTACTTC. It codes for CASSQKFGGGITYEQYF.

The chain is built from TRBV27 and TRBJ2-3; D call uncertain. The CDR3 loop spans 13 amino acids. Per germline, CDR1 MNHEY and CDR2 SMNVEV (reference sequence). V lost 1 base to trimming and J lost 9 bases, with 11 bases between them. Here the CDR3 reads CASSLYGAGTQYF. DNA of the CDR3: TGTGCCAGCAGTTTATACGGTGCTGGGACGCAGTATTTT.

The chain couples TRBV7-2 to TRBJ2-3, with 7 bases identical to TRBD2. CDR1 is SGHTA and CDR2 is FQGNSA in the germline V gene. V shed 6 bases, J shed 4 bases, and the junction held 7 bases outside the gene matches. This CDR3 contains 14 residues. CDR3 nucleotides: TGTGCCAGCAGGGGGGGGACTCTCGCAGATACGCAGTATTTT. It codes for CASRGGTLADTQYF.

This sequence joins TRBV6-5 and TRBJ2-1, with unresolved D. Trimming pared 8 bases from V and 2 bases from J, leaving 10 bases between. The germline gives CDR1 MNHEY, CDR2 SVGAGI. The CDR3 consists of 13 residues. CDR3 amino acids: CASREDAYNEQFF. The CDR3 region has the DNA TGTGCCAGCCGAGAGGACGCCTACAATGAGCAGTTCTTC.

The V gene is TRBV27, the J gene TRBJ2-1; TRBD2 matches at 7 bases. The V and J ends lost 2 bases and 9 bases, in that order; junction bases with no gene match: 10. The CDR3 contains 15 residues. Germline values: CDR1 MNHEY, CDR2 SMNVEV (reference sequence). Written as DNA, the CDR3 is TGTGCCAGCAGTTTAGCAGGGAGGGCCCTCGGTGAGCAGTTCTTC. It translates to CASSLAGRALGEQFF.

The chain joins TRBV29-1 to TRBJ2-6; either TRBD1 or TRBD2 may supply D (6 bases each). Germline CDR1 and CDR2: SQVTM and ANQGSEA. CDR3 length equals 19 residues. The germline V and J ends were trimmed by 4 bases and 0 bases, with 22 bases remaining between them. As DNA, the CDR3 is TGCAGCGTTGTTTCATCGGGGGCAGGATTGAGCTCTGGGGCCAACGTCCTGACTTTC. Translation: CSVVSSGAGLSSGANVLTF. The full variable domain, with the rest looked up from reference TRBV29-1 and TRBJ2-6, is SAVISQKPSRDICQRGTSLTIQCQVDSQVTMMFWYRQQPGQSLTLIATANQGSEATYESGFVIDKFPISRPNLTFSTLTVSNMSPEDSSIYLCSVVSSGAGLSSGANVLTFGAGSRLTVL.

The J gene is TRBJ2-3, the V gene TRBV6-5; D is possibly TRBD2 (5 bases). Per germline, CDR1 MNHEY and CDR2 SVGAGI. V gave up 7 bases and J gave up 0 bases, with 14 bases separating them. The CDR3 is made up of 15 amino acids. DNA of the CDR3: TGTGCCAGCATCTCCCGAGGGATTAGCACAGATACGCAGTATTTT. The encoded protein is CASISRGISTDTQYF.

In nucleotides, the CDR3 is TGTGCCAGCTCATTAGGACAGGGTTTGACGCCCCAGCATTTT. Translation gives CASSLGQGLTPQHF. This sequence joins TRBV18 and TRBJ1-5, with 8 bases that match TRBD1. The CDR3 extends over 14 amino acids. With 5 bases clipped from V and 9 bases from J, the junction kept 9 bases outside the gene matches. Germline CDR1 KGHSH, CDR2 LQKENI.

This clone was recorded a few times. The rearrangement uses TRBV27 and TRBJ1-2; TRBD1 might be the D (5 bases). The CDR3 length is 15 residues. Looked up from germline, CDR1 is MNHEY and CDR2 is SMNVEV (reference sequence). V lost 3 bases, J lost 4 bases, and 15 bases lay in between. CDR3 protein: CASSFDPTAFYGYTF. The CDR3, as DNA: TGTGCCAGCAGTTTCGACCCGACAGCCTTCTATGGCTACACCTTC.

This chain joins TRBV28 and TRBJ1-1; TRBD1 matches at 7 bases. The CDR3 spans 11 residues. J gave up 7 bases and V 5 bases, and 1 base lay outside the gene matches. Germline lookup yields CDR1 MDHEN and CDR2 SYDVKM. The CDR3 is CASSAGGEAFF. The CDR3 DNA reads TGTGCCAGCAGTGCAGGGGGTGAAGCTTTCTTT.

This chain connects TRBV28 to TRBJ1-2; a weak D match, TRBD1 (6 bases). Germline CDR1 and CDR2: MDHEN and SYDVKM. Trimming stripped 6 bases from V and 6 bases from J, with 17 bases between. The CDR3 consists of 14 residues. The CDR3 DNA sequence: TGTGCCAGCAGCTCCGGGGGGGCATGGGATGGCTACACCTTC. It specifies CASSSGGAWDGYTF.

V gene TRBV12-5 combines with J gene TRBJ1-4, with TRBD1 matching over 10 bases. Germline-derived CDR1 and CDR2 are LGHNT and FRNRAP. This CDR3 spans 16 amino acids. V shed 8 bases, J shed 1 base, and the junction held 7 bases outside the gene matches. Written as DNA, the CDR3 is TGTGCTAGTCGACAGGGGGCGAGGCGAACTAATGAAAAACTGTTTTTT. Amino acids: CASRQGARRTNEKLFF.

The rearrangement uses TRBV7-3 and TRBJ1-6, with no clear D. Trimming pared 1 base from V and 0 bases from J, leaving 13 bases between. The germline gives CDR1 SGHTA, CDR2 FQGTGA. CDR3 size: 18 residues. This CDR3 reads CASSLRWAGSSYNSPLHF. CDR3 sequence (DNA): TGTGCCAGCAGCTTAAGGTGGGCCGGAAGCTCCTATAATTCACCCCTCCACTTT.

The CDR3 protein is CASSFGTIYEQYF. CDR3 in DNA: TGTGCCAGCAGCTTTGGGACGATCTACGAGCAGTACTTC. This sequence joins TRBV11-2 and TRBJ2-7; D is possibly TRBD1 or TRBD2 (5 bases each). Trimming removed 3 bases from V and 3 bases from J, with 9 bases in between. Germline values: CDR1 SGHAT, CDR2 FQNNGV. The CDR3 is made up of 13 amino acids.

This clone has a handful of counts. V is TRBV18 and J is TRBJ1-5; no clear D gene. V was pared by 4 bases and J by 7 bases, with 8 bases between. Germline V gives CDR1 KGHSH, CDR2 LQKENI. The CDR3 consists of 12 residues. CDR3 amino acids: CASSQPGQPQHF. In DNA form, the CDR3 reads TGTGCCAGCTCACAACCGGGCCAGCCCCAGCATTTT.